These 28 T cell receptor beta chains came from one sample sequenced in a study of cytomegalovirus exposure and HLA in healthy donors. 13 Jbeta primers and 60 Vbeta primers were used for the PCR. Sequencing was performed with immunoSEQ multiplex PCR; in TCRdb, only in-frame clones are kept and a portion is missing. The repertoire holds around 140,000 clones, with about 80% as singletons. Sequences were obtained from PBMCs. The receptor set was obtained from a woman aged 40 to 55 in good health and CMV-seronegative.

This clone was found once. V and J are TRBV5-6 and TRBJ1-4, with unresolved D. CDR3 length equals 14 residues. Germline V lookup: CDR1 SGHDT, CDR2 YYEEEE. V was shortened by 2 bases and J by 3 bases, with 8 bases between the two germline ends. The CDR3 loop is CASSFSGSNEKLFF. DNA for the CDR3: TGTGCCAGCAGCTTTTCGGGGTCTAATGAAAAACTGTTTTTT.

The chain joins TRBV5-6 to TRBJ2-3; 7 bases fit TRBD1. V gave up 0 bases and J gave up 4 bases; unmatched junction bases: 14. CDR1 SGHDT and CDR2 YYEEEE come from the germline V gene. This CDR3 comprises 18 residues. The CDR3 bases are TGTGCCAGCAGCTTGGCATTCTGGATAGGGGGCTTGGCAGATACGCAGTATTTT. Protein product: CASSLAFWIGGLADTQYF.

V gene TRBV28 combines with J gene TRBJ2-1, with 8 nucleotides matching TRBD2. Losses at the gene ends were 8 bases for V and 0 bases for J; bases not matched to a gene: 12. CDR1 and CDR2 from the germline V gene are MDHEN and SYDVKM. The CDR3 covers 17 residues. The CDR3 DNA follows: TGTGCCAGCCCTCCAATCCCACTAGCGGACTCCTACAATGAGCAGTTCTTC. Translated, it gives CASPPIPLADSYNEQFF.

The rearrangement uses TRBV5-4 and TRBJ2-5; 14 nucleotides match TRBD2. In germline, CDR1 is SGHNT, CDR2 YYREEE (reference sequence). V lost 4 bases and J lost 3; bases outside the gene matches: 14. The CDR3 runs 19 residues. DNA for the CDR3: TGTGCCAGCAGCCCGGGACTAGCGGGAGATAGGGGGCTTAAAGAGACCCAGTACTTC. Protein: CASSPGLAGDRGLKETQYF. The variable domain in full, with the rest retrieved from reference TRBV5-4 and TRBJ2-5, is ETGVTQSPTHLIKTRGQQVTLRCSSQSGHNTVSWYQQALGQGPQFIFQYYREEENGRGNFPPRFSGLQFPNYSSELNVNALELDDSALYLCASSPGLAGDRGLKETQYFGPGTRLLVL.

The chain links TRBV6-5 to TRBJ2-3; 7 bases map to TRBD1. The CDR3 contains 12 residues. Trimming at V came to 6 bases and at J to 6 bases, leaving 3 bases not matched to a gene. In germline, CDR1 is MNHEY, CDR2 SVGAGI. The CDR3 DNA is TGTGCCAGCAGCACGACAGGGGATACGCAGTATTTT. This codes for CASSTTGDTQYF.

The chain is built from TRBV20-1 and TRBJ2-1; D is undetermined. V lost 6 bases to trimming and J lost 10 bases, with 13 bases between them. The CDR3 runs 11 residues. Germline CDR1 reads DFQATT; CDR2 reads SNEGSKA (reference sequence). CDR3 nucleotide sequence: TGCAGTGCCCCCGGTTTGGTGGAGCAGTTCTTC. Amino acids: CSAPGLVEQFF.

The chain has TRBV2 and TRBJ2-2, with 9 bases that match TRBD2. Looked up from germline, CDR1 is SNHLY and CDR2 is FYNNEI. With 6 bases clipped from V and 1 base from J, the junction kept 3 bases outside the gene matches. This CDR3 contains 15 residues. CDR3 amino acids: CASRKTSGNTGELFF. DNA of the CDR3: TGTGCCAGCAGAAAGACTAGCGGGAACACCGGGGAGCTGTTTTTT.

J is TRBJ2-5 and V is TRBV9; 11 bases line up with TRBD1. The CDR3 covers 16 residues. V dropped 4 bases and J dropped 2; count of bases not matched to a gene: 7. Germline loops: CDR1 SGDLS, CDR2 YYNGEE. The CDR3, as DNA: TGTGCCAGCAGCCAAATCGGGGACAGGGGGCAAGAGACCCAGTACTTC. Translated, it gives CASSQIGDRGQETQYF.

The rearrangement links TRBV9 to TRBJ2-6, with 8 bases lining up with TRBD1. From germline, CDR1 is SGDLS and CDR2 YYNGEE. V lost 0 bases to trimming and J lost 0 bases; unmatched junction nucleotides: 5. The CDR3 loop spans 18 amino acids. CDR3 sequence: CASSVGTGFFSGANVLTF. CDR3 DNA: TGTGCCAGCAGCGTAGGGACAGGGTTCTTCTCTGGGGCCAACGTCCTGACTTTC.

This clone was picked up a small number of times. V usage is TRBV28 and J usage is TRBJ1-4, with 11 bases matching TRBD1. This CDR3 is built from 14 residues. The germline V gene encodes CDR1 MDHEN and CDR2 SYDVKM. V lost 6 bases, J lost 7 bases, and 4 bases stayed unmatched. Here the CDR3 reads CASRMGQGGEKLFF. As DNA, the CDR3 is TGTGCCAGCAGAATGGGACAGGGGGGTGAAAAACTGTTTTTT.

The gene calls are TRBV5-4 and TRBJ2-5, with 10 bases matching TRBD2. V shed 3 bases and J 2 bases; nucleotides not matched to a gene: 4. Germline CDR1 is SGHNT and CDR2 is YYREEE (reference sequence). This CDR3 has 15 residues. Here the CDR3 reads CASSSLAGVQETQYF. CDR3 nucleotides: TGTGCCAGCAGCTCTCTAGCGGGAGTACAAGAGACCCAGTACTTC.

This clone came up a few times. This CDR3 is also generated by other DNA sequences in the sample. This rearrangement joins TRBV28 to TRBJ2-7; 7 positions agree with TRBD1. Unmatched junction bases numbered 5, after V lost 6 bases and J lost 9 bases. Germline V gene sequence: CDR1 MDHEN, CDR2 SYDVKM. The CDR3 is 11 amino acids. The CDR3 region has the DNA TGTGCCAGCAGCAACCAGGGGGTGCAGTACTTC. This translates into CASSNQGVQYF.

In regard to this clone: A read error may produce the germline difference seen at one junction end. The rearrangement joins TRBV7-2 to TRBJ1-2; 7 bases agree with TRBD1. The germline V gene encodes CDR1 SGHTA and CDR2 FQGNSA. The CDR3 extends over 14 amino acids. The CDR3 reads CASSLIGGPEGYTF. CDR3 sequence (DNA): TGTGCCAGTAGCTTAATAGGGGGCCCGGAGGGCTACACCTTC.

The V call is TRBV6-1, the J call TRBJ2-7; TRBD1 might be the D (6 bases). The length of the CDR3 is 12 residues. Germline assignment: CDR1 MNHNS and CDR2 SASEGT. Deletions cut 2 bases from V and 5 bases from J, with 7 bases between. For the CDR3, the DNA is TGTGCCAGCAGTGAAAACAGGGACGAGCAGTACTTC. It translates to CASSENRDEQYF.

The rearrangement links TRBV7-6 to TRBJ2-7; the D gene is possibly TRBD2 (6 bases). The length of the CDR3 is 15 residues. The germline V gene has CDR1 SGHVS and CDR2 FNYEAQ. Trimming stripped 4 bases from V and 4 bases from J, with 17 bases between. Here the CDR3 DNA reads TGTGCCAGCAGCTCTCAACCGGGACTGACTTACGAGCAGTACTTC. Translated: CASSSQPGLTYEQYF.

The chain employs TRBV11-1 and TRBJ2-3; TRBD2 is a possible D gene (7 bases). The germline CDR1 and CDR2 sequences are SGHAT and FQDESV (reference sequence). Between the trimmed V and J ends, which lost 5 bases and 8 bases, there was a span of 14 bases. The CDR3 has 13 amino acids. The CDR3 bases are TGTGCCAGCAGCCGCTTGGGGGGGGCTACGCAGTATTTT. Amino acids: CASSRLGGATQYF.

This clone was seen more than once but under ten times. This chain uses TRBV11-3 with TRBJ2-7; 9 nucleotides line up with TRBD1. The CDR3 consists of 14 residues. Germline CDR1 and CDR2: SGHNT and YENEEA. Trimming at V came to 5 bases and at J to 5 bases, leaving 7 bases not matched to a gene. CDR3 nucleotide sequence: TGTGCCAGCAGCCGACGGGACAGGGAAGACGAGCAGTACTTC. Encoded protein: CASSRRDREDEQYF.

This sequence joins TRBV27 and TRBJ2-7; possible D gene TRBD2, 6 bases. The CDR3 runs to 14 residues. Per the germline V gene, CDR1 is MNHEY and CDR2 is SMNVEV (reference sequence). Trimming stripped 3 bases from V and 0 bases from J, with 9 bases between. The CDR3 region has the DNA TGTGCCAGCAGTTTCGGGGGTCCCTCCTACGAGCAGTACTTC. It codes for CASSFGGPSYEQYF.

CDR3 protein: CASSLVASGRGETQYF. The CDR3 nucleotides are TGTGCCAGCAGCTTAGTGGCTAGCGGGAGAGGGGAGACCCAGTACTTC. The V call is TRBV7-2, the J call TRBJ2-5; 10 positions agree with TRBD2. The CDR3 has 16 amino acids. Germline V gene sequence: CDR1 SGHTA, CDR2 FQGNSA. The junction had 7 bases not matched to a gene; V was cut back by 1 base and J by 5 bases. The full variable domain, in which reference TRBV7-2 and TRBJ2-5 provide the parts outside the CDR3, is GAGVSQSPSNKVTEKGKDVELRCDPISGHTALYWYRQSLGQGLEFLIYFQGNSAPDKSGLPSDRFSAERTGGSVSTLTIQRTQQEDSAVYLCASSLVASGRGETQYFGPGTRLLVL.

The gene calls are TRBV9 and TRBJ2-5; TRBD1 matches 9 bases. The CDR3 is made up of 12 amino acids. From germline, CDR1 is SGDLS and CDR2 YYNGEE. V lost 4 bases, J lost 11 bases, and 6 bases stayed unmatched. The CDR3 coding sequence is TGTGCCAGCAGCAACCGGGACAGGGAACAGTACTTC. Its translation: CASSNRDREQYF.

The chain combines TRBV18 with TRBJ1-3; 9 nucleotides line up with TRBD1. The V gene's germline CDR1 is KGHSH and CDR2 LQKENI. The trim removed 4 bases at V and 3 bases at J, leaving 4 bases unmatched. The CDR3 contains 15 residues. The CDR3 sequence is CASSQQGASGNTIYF. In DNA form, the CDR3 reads TGTGCCAGCTCACAACAGGGGGCGAGTGGAAACACCATATATTTT.

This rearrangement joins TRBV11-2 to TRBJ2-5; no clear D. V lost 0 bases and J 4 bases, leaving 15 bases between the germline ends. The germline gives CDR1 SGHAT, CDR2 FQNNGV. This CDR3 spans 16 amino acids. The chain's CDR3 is CASSLDLAVQGETQYF. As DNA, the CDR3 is TGTGCCAGCAGCTTAGATTTGGCGGTCCAAGGAGAGACCCAGTACTTC.

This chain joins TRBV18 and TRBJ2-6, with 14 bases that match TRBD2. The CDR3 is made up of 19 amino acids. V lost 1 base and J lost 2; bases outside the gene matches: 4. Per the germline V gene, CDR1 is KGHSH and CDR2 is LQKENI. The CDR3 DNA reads TGTGCCAGCTCACCACGCCAGGGACTAGCGGGAGCTGGGGCCAACGTCCTGACTTTC. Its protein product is CASSPRQGLAGAGANVLTF.

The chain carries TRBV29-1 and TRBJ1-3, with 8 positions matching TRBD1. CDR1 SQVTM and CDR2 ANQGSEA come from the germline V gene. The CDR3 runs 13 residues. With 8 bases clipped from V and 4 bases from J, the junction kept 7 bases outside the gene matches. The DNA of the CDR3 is TGCAGCCCCAGGGGGCTCGAGGGAAACACCATATATTTT. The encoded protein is CSPRGLEGNTIYF. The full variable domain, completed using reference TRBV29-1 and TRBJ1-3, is SAVISQKPSRDICQRGTSLTIQCQVDSQVTMMFWYRQQPGQSLTLIATANQGSEATYESGFVIDKFPISRPNLTFSTLTVSNMSPEDSSIYLCSPRGLEGNTIYFGEGSWLTVV.

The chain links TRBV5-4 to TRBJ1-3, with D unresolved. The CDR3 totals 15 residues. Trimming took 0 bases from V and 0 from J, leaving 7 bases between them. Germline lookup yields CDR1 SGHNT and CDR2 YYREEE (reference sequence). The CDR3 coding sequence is TGTGCCAGCAGCTTGGGAGGGAGCTCTGGAAACACCATATATTTT. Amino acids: CASSLGGSSGNTIYF. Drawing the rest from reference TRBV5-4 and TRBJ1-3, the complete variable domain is ETGVTQSPTHLIKTRGQQVTLRCSSQSGHNTVSWYQQALGQGPQFIFQYYREEENGRGNFPPRFSGLQFPNYSSELNVNALELDDSALYLCASSLGGSSGNTIYFGEGSWLTVV.

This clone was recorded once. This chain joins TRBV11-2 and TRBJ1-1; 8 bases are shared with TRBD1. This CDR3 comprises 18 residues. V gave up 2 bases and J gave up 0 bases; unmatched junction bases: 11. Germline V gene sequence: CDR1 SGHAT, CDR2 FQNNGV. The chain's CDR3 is CASSLRPQGAKMNTEAFF. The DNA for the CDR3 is TGTGCCAGCAGCTTACGTCCCCAGGGGGCTAAGATGAACACTGAAGCTTTCTTT. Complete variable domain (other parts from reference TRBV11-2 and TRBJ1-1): EAGVAQSPRYKIIEKRQSVAFWCNPISGHATLYWYQQILGQGPKLLIQFQNNGVVDDSQLPKDRFSAERLKGVDSTLKIQPAKLEDSAVYLCASSLRPQGAKMNTEAFFGQGTRLTVV.

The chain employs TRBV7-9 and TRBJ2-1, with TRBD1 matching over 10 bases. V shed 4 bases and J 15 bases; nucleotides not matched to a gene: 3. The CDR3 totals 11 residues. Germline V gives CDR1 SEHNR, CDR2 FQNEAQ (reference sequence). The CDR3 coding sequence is TGTGCCAGCAGCTCGGGACAGGGGTCGTTCTTC. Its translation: CASSSGQGSFF. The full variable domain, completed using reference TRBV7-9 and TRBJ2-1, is DTGVSQNPRHKITKRGQNVTFRCDPISEHNRLYWYRQTLGQGPEFLTYFQNEAQLEKSRLLSDRFSAERPKGSFSTLEIQRTEQGDSAMYLCASSSGQGSFFGPGTRLTVL.

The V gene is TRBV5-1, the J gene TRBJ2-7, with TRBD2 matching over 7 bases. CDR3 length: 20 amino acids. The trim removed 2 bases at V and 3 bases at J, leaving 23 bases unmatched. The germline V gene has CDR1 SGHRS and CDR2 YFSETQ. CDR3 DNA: TGCGCCAGCAGCTTAGAAAGCCGCCCCGGACTAGAGAGAAACCGCTACGAGCAGTACTTC. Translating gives CASSLESRPGLERNRYEQYF.